This T cell receptor beta chain was sequenced in a study of cytomegalovirus exposure and HLA in healthy donors. A multiplex PCR was run with 60 Vbeta primers and 13 Jbeta primers. TCRdb keeps only in-frame clones here, not all; method: immunoSEQ multiplex PCR. The sample has roughly 200,000 clones; around three quarters are singletons. This receptor was obtained from a boy aged 5-17 years in good health and CMV-seronegative. The sequenced sample was PBMCs.

CDR3 sequence: CASSRTTGYSNQPQHF. CDR3 sequence (DNA): TGTGCCAGCTCACGGACGACAGGGTATAGCAATCAGCCCCAGCATTTT. The genes are TRBV18 and TRBJ1-5; 7 nucleotides align to TRBD1. The CDR3 runs to 16 residues. The germline CDR1 and CDR2 sequences are KGHSH and LQKENI. V gave up 4 bases and J gave up 0 bases; unmatched junction bases: 6.